This TCR delta chain was observed in a study of human gamma delta and Vdelta1 T cells. This clone occurred a few times. With CATT, TCRdb re-called clones from the PCR reads. The sample yields fewer than 7,000 delta-chain clones, almost 9.5% seen once. Germline V CDR1 and CDR2: TSWWSYY, QGS. This CDR3 comprises 22 residues. J was trimmed by 0 bases and V by 4 bases; bases with no gene match: 21. The sequence was collected from a human donor in good health. The source material was naive CD27+ Vdelta1 gamma-delta T cells from blood. This sequence joins TRDV1 and TRDJ2, with TRDD3 identical over 9 bases. The CDR3, as DNA: TGTGCTCTTGGGGGGGGACTTCCCACCTGGGGGATGCAGAAGACTTTGACAGCACAACTCTTCTTT. Protein: CALGGGLPTWGMQKTLTAQLFF.